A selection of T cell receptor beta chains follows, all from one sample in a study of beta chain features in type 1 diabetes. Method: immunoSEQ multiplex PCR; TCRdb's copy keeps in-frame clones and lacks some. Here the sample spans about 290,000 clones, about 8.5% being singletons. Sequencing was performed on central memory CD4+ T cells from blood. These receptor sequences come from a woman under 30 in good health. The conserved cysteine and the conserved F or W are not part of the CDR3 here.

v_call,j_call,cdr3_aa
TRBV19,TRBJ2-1,ASRQGLVSNEQF
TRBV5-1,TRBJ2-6,ASSGTGSSGANVLT
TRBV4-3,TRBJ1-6,ASSQEAGTLH
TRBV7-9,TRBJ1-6,ASSVSQGGTYLALH
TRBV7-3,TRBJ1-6,ASSLGGSGSDSPLH
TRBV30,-,AWGTVLGEQY
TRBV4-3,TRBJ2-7,ASSPQTSGRAGEQY
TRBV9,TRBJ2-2,ASSFQGAPGELF
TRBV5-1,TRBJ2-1,ASSSQEGVTYNEQF
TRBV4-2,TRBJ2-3,ASSQDQGNTDTQY
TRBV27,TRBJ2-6,ASSFYSSGANVLT
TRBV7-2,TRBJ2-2,ASSLVGANTGELF
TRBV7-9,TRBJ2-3,ASSLGASGSTDTQY
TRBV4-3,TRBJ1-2,ASSQDPATGRSYT
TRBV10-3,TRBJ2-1,AISPGGSYNEQF
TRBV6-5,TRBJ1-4,ASSYSSSRGEKLF
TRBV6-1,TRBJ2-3,ASTARLAGGDTQY
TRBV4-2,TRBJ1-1,ASSPKTRVNTEAF
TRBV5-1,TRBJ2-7,ASSRDPSLYYEQY
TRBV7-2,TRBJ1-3,ASSLNGGNTIY
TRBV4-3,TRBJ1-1,ASRPGHWNTEAF
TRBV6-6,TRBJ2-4,AVGGGTDTLLY
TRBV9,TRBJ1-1,ASGGVTEAF
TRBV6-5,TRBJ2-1,ASSQDRASYNEQF
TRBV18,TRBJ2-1,ASSPSRGMEQF
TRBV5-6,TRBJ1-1,ASSRQLNTEAF
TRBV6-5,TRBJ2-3,ASSSYTDTQY
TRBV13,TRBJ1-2,ASSYDQNYGYT
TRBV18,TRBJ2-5,ASSPPAGVPWETQY
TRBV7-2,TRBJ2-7,ASTGAGSYEQY
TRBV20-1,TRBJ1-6,SASSGTVLH
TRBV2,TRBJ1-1,ASSQTGGFF
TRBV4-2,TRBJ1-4,ASSQGVRSMSSNEKLF
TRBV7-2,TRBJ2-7,ASSLVPGSSYEQY
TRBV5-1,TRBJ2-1,ASSQQGGSYNEQF
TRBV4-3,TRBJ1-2,ASSHEGVNYGYT
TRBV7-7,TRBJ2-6,ASSLAGANVLT
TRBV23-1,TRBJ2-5,ASSRVWGWGGTQY
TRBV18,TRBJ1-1,ASSSGTGDTEAF
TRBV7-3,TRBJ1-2,ASSLGSGSDGYT